This T cell receptor beta chain emerged from a study of Tregs in tolerant kidney transplant recipients. This CDR3 spans 13 amino acids. V lost 1 base to trimming and J lost 8 bases, with 12 bases between them. Germline V gene sequence: CDR1 SGHKS, CDR2 YYEKEE (reference sequence). This clone was observed once. Clones were sequenced by immunoSEQ multiplex PCR, and TCRdb holds only the in-frame ones, with some missing. The data contain about 77,000 clones, less than 98% of them singletons. Unstimulated Tregs (CD4+CD25+CD127-) and CD4+CD25- non-Tregs were sorted from PBMCs. The gene calls are TRBV5-5 and TRBJ1-2; D remains unclear. This specimen consisted of CD4+ T cells from blood, obtained before the transplant. The source is a human donor who received a combined kidney and bone marrow transplant. This CDR3 reads CASSLTQRSGYTF. For the CDR3, the DNA is TGTGCCAGCAGCTTGACACAGCGGAGCGGCTACACCTTC.